These T cell receptor beta chains were read from a single sample in a study of blood T cell repertoires in COVID-19. Assay: immunoSEQ multiplex PCR; the TCRdb copy retains only in-frame clones and omits some. This repertoire shows 280,000 or so clones, around 92% found once; its top ten account for less than 3.5%. Sequences were obtained from PBMCs or T cells enriched from blood (not recorded which). The receptor set was obtained from a woman between 50 and 59 years old who had been exposed to COVID-19. CDR3s include the opening cysteine and the closing phenylalanine or tryptophan. D genes are given only for firm matches. Some rows mark clone size as missing; the rest say once, few, many or name a class of expanded clone.

>TRBD2|.|TRBV6-5|TRBJ2-3|15
CASTYSSGGAGTQYF
TGTGCCAGCACGTACTCTAGCGGGGGGGCGGGTACGCAGTATTTT
>.|.|TRBV3-1/TRBV3-2|TRBJ1-4|15
CASSQGNSNSEKLFF
TGTGCCAGCAGCCAAGGCAATTCAAATAGTGAAAAACTGTTTTTT
>TRBD1|.|TRBV19|TRBJ1-2|14
CASRPGQGNYGYTF
TGTGCCAGCCGACCGGGACAGGGCAACTATGGCTACACCTTC
>TRBD1|.|TRBV19|TRBJ2-1|15
CASSMEGQAYNEQFF
TGTGCCAGTAGTATGGAGGGACAGGCCTACAATGAGCAGTTCTTC
>TRBD2|.|TRBV30|TRBJ2-2|18
CAWRPGLAGSWNTGELFF
TGTGCCTGGAGGCCGGGACTAGCGGGTTCCTGGAACACCGGGGAGCTGTTTTTT
>TRBD1|.|TRBV20-1|TRBJ1-2|12
CSASRGLDGYTF
TGCAGTGCTAGTAGGGGGCTCGATGGCTACACCTTC
>.|once|TRBV6-5|TRBJ1-5|13
CASSNTRLGPQHF
TGTGCCAGCAGCAACACCCGTCTAGGACCCCAGCATTTT
>TRBD2|.|TRBV3-1/TRBV3-2|TRBJ2-1|16
CASSQDWGAGGNEQFF
TGTGCCAGCAGCCAAGATTGGGGGGCGGGAGGCAATGAGCAGTTCTTC
>.|.|TRBV2|TRBJ2-3|13
CASKLTDTDTQYF
TGTGCCAGCAAACTTACTGACACAGATACGCAGTATTTT
>.|.|TRBV10-1|TRBJ1-2|15
CASTLNTYKNYGYTF
TGCGCCAGCACCCTCAATACATATAAGAACTATGGCTACACCTTC
>TRBD2|.|TRBV11-2|TRBJ2-2|16
CASSPLGGTNTGELFF
TGTGCCAGCAGCCCGCTGGGGGGGACGAACACCGGGGAGCTGTTTTTT
>.|.|TRBV5-1|TRBJ1-5|13
CASRYTDQQPQHF
TGCGCCAGCAGATACACCGATCAACAGCCCCAGCATTTT
>TRBD1|.|TRBV6-5|TRBJ1-6|14
CASSPGGLRSPLHF
TGTGCCAGCTCCCCAGGGGGCCTTCGTTCACCCCTCCACTTT
>TRBD1|.|TRBV6-1|TRBJ1-5|14
CASSEQGAGQPQHF
TGTGCCAGCAGTGAACAGGGGGCAGGTCAGCCCCAGCATTTT
>TRBD1|.|TRBV2|TRBJ1-5|15
CASSPSDRGYQPQHF
TGTGCCAGCAGTCCCAGCGACAGGGGATACCAGCCCCAGCATTTT
>.|.|TRBV4-1|TRBJ1-2|15
CASSSLGGGLDGYTF
TGCGCCAGCAGCTCGCTGGGGGGGGGTTTAGATGGCTACACCTTC
>TRBD1|.|TRBV7-8|TRBJ1-5|15
CASSLLTGGSQPQHF
TGTGCCAGCAGCTTGCTTACAGGGGGCTCTCAGCCCCAGCATTTT
>.|.|TRBV28|TRBJ1-5|15
CASRGSSYSNQPQHF
TGTGCCAGCAGGGGGAGCAGCTATAGCAATCAGCCCCAGCATTTT
>TRBD1|.|TRBV7-9|TRBJ2-2|15
CASSLAGQSTGELFF
TGTGCCAGCAGCTTAGCGGGACAGTCCACCGGGGAGCTGTTTTTT
>.|.|TRBV15|TRBJ1-3|14
CATGRQDTGNTIYF
TGTGCCACCGGCCGACAGGATACTGGAAACACCATATATTTT
>TRBD1|.|TRBV30|TRBJ1-5|16
CAWSHPPGTGNQPQHF
TGTGCCTGGAGCCACCCCCCCGGGACAGGGAATCAGCCCCAGCATTTT
>TRBD2|.|TRBV5-6|TRBJ2-4|18
CASSLAIAGDLAKNIQYF
TGTGCCAGCAGCTTGGCAATAGCGGGGGACCTCGCCAAAAACATTCAGTACTTC
>TRBD1|.|TRBV3-1/TRBV3-2|TRBJ1-1|14
CASSQVGQGAEAFF
TGTGCCAGCAGCCAAGTGGGACAGGGAGCTGAAGCTTTCTTT
>.|.|TRBV3-1/TRBV3-2|TRBJ2-5|14
CASSQPQPKETQYF
TGTGCCAGCAGCCAACCACAGCCGAAAGAGACCCAGTACTTC
>.|.|TRBV24-1|TRBJ2-1|13
CATSDLGGNEQFF
TGTGCCACCAGTGATTTGGGGGGGAATGAGCAGTTCTTC
>TRBD2|.|TRBV20-1|TRBJ2-5|14
CSASHLAGRETQYF
TGCAGTGCTAGTCACCTAGCGGGGAGGGAGACCCAGTACTTC
>.|.|TRBV11-3|TRBJ1-1|14
CASSLSPVNTEAFF
TGTGCCAGCAGCTTATCTCCGGTGAACACTGAAGCTTTCTTT
>.|.|TRBV27|TRBJ1-5|14
CASSLQGRGWPQHF
TGTGCCAGCAGTCTTCAGGGACGGGGGTGGCCCCAGCATTTT
>.|.|TRBV6-5|TRBJ1-6|13
CASRPGYNSPLHF
TGTGCCAGCAGACCAGGCTATAATTCACCCCTCCACTTT
>.|.|TRBV21-1|TRBJ2-3|17
CASSRGQGKPLTDTQYF
TGTGCCAGCAGCAGAGGACAGGGAAAACCTCTCACAGATACGCAGTATTTT
>TRBD1|once|TRBV6-5|TRBJ1-2|15
CASRRQGGTNYGYTF
TGTGCCAGCAGACGACAGGGGGGTACTAACTATGGCTACACCTTC
>.|.|TRBV18|TRBJ2-5|12
CASSFTQETQYF
TGTGCCAGCTCCTTTACACAAGAGACCCAGTACTTC
>TRBD2|.|TRBV7-2|TRBJ2-3|17
CASSSRPGLAGTDTQYF
TGTGCCAGCAGCTCACGGCCGGGACTAGCGGGGACAGATACGCAGTATTTT
>.|.|TRBV15|TRBJ2-1|16
CATSLWGQDGYNEQFF
TGTGCCACCTCCCTGTGGGGGCAGGACGGCTACAATGAGCAGTTCTTC
>TRBD1|.|TRBV7-8|TRBJ1-5|16
CASSAQGASSNQPQHF
TGTGCCAGCAGCGCCCAGGGGGCAAGCAGCAATCAGCCCCAGCATTTT
>TRBD2|.|TRBV4-1|TRBJ2-1|16
CASSQDASGGANEQFF
TGCGCCAGCAGCCAAGATGCCAGCGGGGGGGCGAATGAGCAGTTCTTC
>.|few|TRBV20-1|TRBJ2-7|11
CSGTNRDEQYF
TGCAGTGGGACGAACAGGGACGAGCAGTACTTC
>.|.|TRBV28|TRBJ1-1|12
CASSRIGTEAFF
TGTGCCAGCAGTAGGATCGGGACTGAAGCTTTCTTT
>.|.|TRBV2|TRBJ2-5|14
CASSEVGGPRTQYF
TGTGCCAGCAGTGAAGTGGGGGGGCCCAGGACCCAGTACTTC
>.|.|TRBV27|TRBJ1-1|12
CASSHGLTEAFF
TGTGCCAGCAGTCATGGACTTACTGAAGCTTTCTTT
>.|.|TRBV2|TRBJ1-5|13
CASRGGVYRPQHF
TGTGCCAGCAGGGGAGGGGTTTATCGGCCCCAGCATTTT
>.|few|TRBV30|TRBJ2-3|15
CAWSEVGGSTDTQYF
TGTGCCTGGAGTGAGGTTGGCGGTAGCACAGATACGCAGTATTTT
>.|once|TRBV10-3|TRBJ2-3|12
CAISAPQGKWYF
TGTGCCATCAGTGCCCCGCAGGGCAAGTGGTATTTT
>TRBD1|.|TRBV9|TRBJ2-7|16
CASSVVGTGGSYEQYF
TGTGCCAGCAGCGTAGTAGGGACAGGAGGATCCTACGAGCAGTACTTC
>.|.|TRBV5-1|TRBJ2-7|15
CASSLGQGLGYEQYF
TGCGCCAGCAGCTTGGGCCAGGGGTTAGGCTACGAGCAGTACTTC
>.|once|TRBV5-1|TRBJ1-4|13
CASRGGENEKLFF
TGCGCCAGCAGAGGAGGAGAGAATGAAAAACTGTTTTTT
>.|.|TRBV3-1/TRBV3-2|TRBJ2-2|16
CASSQGLGGSTGELFF
TGTGCCAGCAGCCAAGGCCTGGGAGGTTCGACCGGGGAGCTGTTTTTT
>.|.|TRBV19|TRBJ2-7|14
CASSYRVGAYEQYF
TGTGCCAGTAGTTACCGGGTGGGAGCCTACGAGCAGTACTTC
>TRBD1|.|TRBV4-1|TRBJ2-3|18
CASSQLISGGQGTDTQYF
TGCGCCAGCAGCCAACTCATTTCAGGAGGACAGGGGACAGATACGCAGTATTTT